The subject of this entry is one T cell receptor (beta chain). Its recognized antigen is unknown. An end of the junction differs from the germline gene, which may be a read error. These data come from a study of vaccination and CD4 T cells after COVID-19 (dated by TCRdb to between 2021 and 2024). Regarding the complete study: SARS-CoV-2 positivity had been established in the convalescent patients by nasal swab PCR, and mild disease was recorded in about 9 of these patients and severe disease in one. In roughly 10 COVID-19 convalescent patients and several infection-naive healthy vaccine recipients, the spike-specific CD4+ TCR repertoire before mRNA vaccination was compared with the repertoire after mRNA vaccination. Each participant got two doses of either the Pfizer-BioNTech BNT162b2 vaccine (n=8) or the Moderna mRNA-1273 vaccine (n=2). In the convalescent cohort there were six males and four females, among whom were two Hispanic individuals, seven Caucasians, two Asians and one multiracial person. Post-COVID blood samples from convalescent patients were collected a median of approximately 93 days after diagnosis, with a range of roughly 35 to 180 days. Overlapping spike peptide pools from SARS-CoV-2 and from the common cold coronaviruses HCoV-NL63, HCoV-OC43 and HCoV-229E were used as culture stimuli. Post-vaccine blood samples were obtained a median of approximately 74 days after the second vaccine dose, with a range of about 12 to 241 days. In control cultures, a CEFX viral epitope pool was used as positive control, an HIV-1 Nef peptide pool was used as negative control, or no peptide was added. Study-wide conclusions, independent of this receptor: Only a relatively small number of convalescent patients were included in the study, and early timepoints following natural infection were not analyzed. In convalescent patients, a median around 83% of post-vaccine SARS-CoV-2-reactive clones were detected only after vaccination, and vaccine-specific priming was suggested by this finding. Of the vaccine-specific clones in convalescent patients, 304 of 307, or nearly all, reacted only to SARS-CoV-2 spike and did not cross-react with common cold coronaviruses. Although the median number of SARS-CoV-2-reactive clonotypes went up from 20 to 25 after infection to 38 after vaccination, the increase was not significant.

Sequences LNHNV (CDR1) and YYDKDF (CDR2) are obtained from the germline V gene (reference sequence). The CDR3, from cysteine to phenylalanine, totals 13 residues. Only CDR3 DNA remains: 39 bases, in frame from the first base. Receptor amplification or capture employed PCR. DNA from cultured CD4+ T cells underwent TCR sequencing with the Oncomine TCR Beta short-read assay at the Johns Hopkins FTIC core. The QIAamp micro DNA kit was used to extract genomic DNA from the cultured CD4+ T cells. Oncomine TCR Beta libraries made from cultured CD4+ T cells were pooled using unique dual indexes and sequenced on an Illumina iSeq 100. As for the original processing: Non-productive sequences were filtered out, and CDR3s that did not start with C, did not end with F or W, or were shorter than 7 amino acids were discarded. Antigen-specific clonotypes were identified with the MANAFEST web application by comparing peptide-stimulated wells with reference and other culture wells. Positive clones required FDR below 0.05, an odds ratio above 5, and productive frequency above 0.1% in at least two of three replicate wells. A clonotype counted as cross-reactive if it showed significant expansion both in the SARS-CoV-2 spike wells and in at least one common cold coronavirus spike condition. Levenshtein distances (stringdist) and unrooted phylogenetic trees (ape) in R version 3.6.1 were used to assess CDR3 homology. The raw public data were reprocessed by TCRdb itself: fastp quality trimming at Q25, MiXCR clonotype calling, in-frame beta chains only. Rows matching on CDR3 protein sequence are summarized as one entry with the most common DNA and genes. The V and J calls come from TCRdb's annotation, not from the publication. The sample contains 24,000 or so distinct CDR3 sequences, about 54% of them found a single time. The ten largest clones capture 2.5% to 3.5% of the sample.

The treatment or condition label of this sample denotes: approximately nine-day PBMC culture with coronavirus spike peptide pools or control peptides (ViraFEST assay). The study used the ViraFEST assay, which expanded antigen-specific T cells with peptide pools and then identified expanded clonotypes by TCR sequencing. The convalescent patients' positive SARS-CoV-2 PCR tests fell between March and December 2020, which was before the Alpha, Beta and Delta variants emerged in the United States. Each well held 2.2 million or so PBMCs cultured in IMDM containing approximately 5% human AB serum and 9 to 10 IU/ml IL-2, with approximately 9.2 ug/ml peptide pools added. Half of the culture medium was replaced with fresh IL-2-containing medium on days 3 and 7. After approximately 11 days of culture, CD4+ T cells were isolated by negative selection with the EasySep CD4+ T cell isolation kit. Ficoll-Paque Plus gradient centrifugation was used to isolate PBMCs from whole blood, and the isolated PBMCs were then either used fresh or cryopreserved at -140C. In general, triplicate wells were set up for every culture condition.

The sequencing sample was made of CD4+ T cells from blood, cultured in vitro. The TCR comes from a human donor who had recovered from COVID-19. The chain is assembled from TRBV15 and TRBJ1-2, with the D segment identity uncertain. The nucleotide sequence is given as TGTGCCACCGGCAGAGATCGACAAGATGGCTACACCTTC. This is translated as CATGRDRQDGYTF. The CDR3 plus the reference TRBV15 and TRBJ1-2 genes for the other parts give the full variable domain: DAMVIQNPRYQVTQFGKPVTLSCSQTLNHNVMYWYQQKSSQAPKLLFHYYDKDFNNEADTPDNFQSRRPNTSFCFLDIRSPGLGDTAMYLCATGRDRQDGYTFGSGTRLTVV.